Below, one TCR beta chain is given with its context. Its specificity is unknown. The sample contains more than one DNA sequence encoding this CDR3. The germline V gene encodes CDR1 SGHRS and CDR2 YFSETQ. Trimming took 5 bases from V and 1 from J, leaving 12 bases between them. The CDR3 is 14 residues long. The sample comes from a study of shared clonotypes between healthy human individuals. Study-wide results and caveats: Compared with clonotypes that all four donors shared, non-shared clonotypes had lower generation probabilities. Sequencing depth was expected to affect clonotype sharing among donors.

Libraries were prepared by immunoSEQ multiplex PCR; TCRdb keeps only in-frame clonotypes and omits some of them. The sample comprises over a million clones, 95% to 99% of which are singletons, and about 0.45% rests with the top ten. Source material: naive CD4+ T cells sorted from blood. The subset here: CD45RA+ positively selected. The TCR originated in a man in his thirties or forties in good health. The gene calls are TRBV5-1 and TRBJ2-5, with D possibly called TRBD1 or TRBD2 (5 bases each). The CDR3 loop reads CASRLGRTQETQYF. For the CDR3, the DNA is TGCGCCAGCAGGCTGGGACGGACCCAAGAGACCCAGTACTTC.